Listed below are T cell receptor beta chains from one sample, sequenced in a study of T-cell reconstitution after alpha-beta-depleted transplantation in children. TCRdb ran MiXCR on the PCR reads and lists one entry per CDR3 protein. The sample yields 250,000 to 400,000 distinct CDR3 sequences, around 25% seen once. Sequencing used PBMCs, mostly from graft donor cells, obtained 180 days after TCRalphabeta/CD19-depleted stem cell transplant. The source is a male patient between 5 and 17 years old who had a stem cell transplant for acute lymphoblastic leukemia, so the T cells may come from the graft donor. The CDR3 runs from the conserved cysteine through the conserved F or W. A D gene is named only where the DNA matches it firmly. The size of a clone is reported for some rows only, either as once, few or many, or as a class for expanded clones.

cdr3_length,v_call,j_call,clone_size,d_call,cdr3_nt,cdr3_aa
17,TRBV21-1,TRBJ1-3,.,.,TGTGCCAGCAGCAAAGAGGTCAATATCGGTACTGGAAACACCATATATTTT,CASSKEVNIGTGNTIYF
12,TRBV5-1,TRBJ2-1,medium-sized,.,TGCGCCAGCAGCTTGGTGGGGGATGAGCAGTTCTTC,CASSLVGDEQFF
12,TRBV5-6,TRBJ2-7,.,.,TGTGCCAGCAGCTTGCAGGGAGCCGAGCAGTACTTC,CASSLQGAEQYF
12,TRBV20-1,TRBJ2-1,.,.,TGCAGTGCTAGCCTCGGGTACAATGAGCAGTTCTTC,CSASLGYNEQFF
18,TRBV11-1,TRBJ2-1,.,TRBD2,TGTGCCAGCAGCTTAAGACCCACTCGACTAGCGGGAGTGAGAGAGCAGTTCTTC,CASSLRPTRLAGVREQFF
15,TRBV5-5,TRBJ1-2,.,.,TGTGCCAGCAGCTTGTCCCCAGGAACCTACTATGGCTACACCTTC,CASSLSPGTYYGYTF
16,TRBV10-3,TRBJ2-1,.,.,TGTGCCATCAGTTCCGACTTATCAAGCTCCTACAATGAGCAGTTCTTC,CAISSDLSSSYNEQFF
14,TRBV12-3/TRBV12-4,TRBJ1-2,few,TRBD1,TGTGCCAGCAGCGGGGACAGGGCTAACTATGGCTACACCTTC,CASSGDRANYGYTF
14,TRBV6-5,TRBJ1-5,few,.,TGTGCCAGCAGTTACGAGAGCAGGGGTCAGCCCCAGCATTTT,CASSYESRGQPQHF
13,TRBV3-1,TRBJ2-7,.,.,TGTGCCAGCAGCCACGAATGGAACTACGAGCAGTACTTC,CASSHEWNYEQYF
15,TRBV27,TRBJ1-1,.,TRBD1,TGTGCCAGCAGTCCGAGACAGGGAGGGAACACTGAAGCTTTCTTT,CASSPRQGGNTEAFF
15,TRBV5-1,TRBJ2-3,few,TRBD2,TGCGCCAGCAGAAGGCGGGAGGGCCGCACAGATACGCAGTATTTT,CASRRREGRTDTQYF
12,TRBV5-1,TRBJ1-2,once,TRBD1,TGCGCCAGCAGAACCGACAGGGGAGGCTACACCTTC,CASRTDRGGYTF
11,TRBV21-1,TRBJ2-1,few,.,TGTGCCACGGGACAGAGAAATGAGCAGTTCTTC,CATGQRNEQFF
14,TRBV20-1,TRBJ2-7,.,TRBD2,TGCAGTGCCCTATATTTGCGGGAGGGCGGCGAGCAGTACTTC,CSALYLREGGEQYF
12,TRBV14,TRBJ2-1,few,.,TGTGCCAGCAGCCAAGAATACAATGAGCAGTTCTTC,CASSQEYNEQFF
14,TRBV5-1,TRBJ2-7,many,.,TGCGCCAGCAGGAAACAGGGATCCAGCGACGAGCAGTACTTC,CASRKQGSSDEQYF
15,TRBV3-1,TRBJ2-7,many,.,TGTGCCAGCAGCCAAGGAAAGGTTCACTCCTACGAGCAGTACTTC,CASSQGKVHSYEQYF
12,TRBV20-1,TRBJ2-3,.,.,TGCAGTGCTCTAACTGGAGTAGATACGCAGTATTTT,CSALTGVDTQYF
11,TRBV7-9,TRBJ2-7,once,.,TGTGCCAGCGACCCCATCCACGAGCAGTACTTC,CASDPIHEQYF
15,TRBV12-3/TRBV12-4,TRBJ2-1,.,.,TGTGCCAGCAGCCCCTTGGGCACCCTCGGCAATGAGCAGTTCTTC,CASSPLGTLGNEQFF
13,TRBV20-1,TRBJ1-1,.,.,TGCAGGTCGGCAGGCGGGGTGAACACTGAAGCTTTCTTT,CRSAGGVNTEAFF
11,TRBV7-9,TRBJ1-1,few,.,TGTGCCAGCAGAGGACCATTTGAAGCTTTCTTT,CASRGPFEAFF
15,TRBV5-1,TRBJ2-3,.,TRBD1,TGCGCCAGCAGCTCCGGGGACAGGCTCACAGATACGCAGTATTTT,CASSSGDRLTDTQYF
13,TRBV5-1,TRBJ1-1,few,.,TGCGCCAGCAGCTTAACTAGAAACACTGAAGCTTTCTTT,CASSLTRNTEAFF
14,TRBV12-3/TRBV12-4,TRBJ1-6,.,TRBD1,TGTGCCAGCAGCCAGGACAGGGGGCATTCACCCCTCCACTTT,CASSQDRGHSPLHF
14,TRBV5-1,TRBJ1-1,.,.,TGCGCCAGCAGCTCCCTGGGTTGGAACACTGAAGCTTTCTTT,CASSSLGWNTEAFF
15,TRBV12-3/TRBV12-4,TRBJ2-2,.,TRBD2,TGTGCCAGCAGTCGGGTCCTAGCGGGAGCCGGGGAGCTGTTTTTT,CASSRVLAGAGELFF